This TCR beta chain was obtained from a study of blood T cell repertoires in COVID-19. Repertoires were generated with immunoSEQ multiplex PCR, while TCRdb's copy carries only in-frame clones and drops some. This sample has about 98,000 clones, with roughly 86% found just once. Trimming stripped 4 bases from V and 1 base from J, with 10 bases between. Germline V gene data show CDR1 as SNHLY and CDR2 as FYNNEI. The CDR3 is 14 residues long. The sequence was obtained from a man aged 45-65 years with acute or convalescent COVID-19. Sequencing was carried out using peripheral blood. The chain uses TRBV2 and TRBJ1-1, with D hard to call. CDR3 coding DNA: TGTGCCAGCAGTGTGAGGGTTAAGAACACTGAAGCTTTCTTT. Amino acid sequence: CASSVRVKNTEAFF.